The clone carrying this TCR beta chain was seen more than once but under ten times. The data were taken from a study of regulatory T cells in long-lasting Graves disease. With V trimmed by 3 bases and J by 2 bases, 5 bases remained unmatched. The CDR3 spans 15 residues. CDR1 MNHEY and CDR2 SMNVEV come from the germline V gene (reference sequence). According to the study, TCR beta libraries were built with iRepertoire HTBI primers and CDR3-region Arm-PCR. TCRdb analysed the multiplex PCR reads with MiXCR anew, one entry per CDR3 protein. The sample carries 700,000 or so distinct CDR3 sequences, about 30% recorded once. Documented time point: persistent/refractory GD, antithyroid drugs over 5 years with positive TRAb. After RNA was extracted from PBMCs, the TCR library was made from it.

The chain couples TRBV27 to TRBJ2-7; TRBD1 matches at 9 bases. The starting material was peripheral blood mononuclear cells (PBMCs), obtained when the disease was refractory, from a patient treated with antithyroid drugs. The sequence was collected from a female donor with Graves disease. The DNA for the CDR3 is TGTGCCAGCAGTTTTTCTACAGGGGGCCCCTACGAGCAGTACTTC. Protein product: CASSFSTGGPYEQYF.